This TCR beta chain was recovered during a study of blood T cell repertoires in COVID-19. Assay used: immunoSEQ multiplex PCR; TCRdb lists only in-frame clones, some missing. This table holds around 170,000 clones, roughly 80% found once. Trimming stripped 5 bases from V and 8 bases from J, with 13 bases between. The germline CDR1 and CDR2 sequences are MDHEN and SYDVKM. CDR3 length equals 13 residues. This TCR was recovered from a woman between 35 and 50 years old with acute or convalescent COVID-19. Sequenced input: peripheral blood. The chain is built from TRBV28 and TRBJ2-1, with D perhaps TRBD2 (6 bases). Here the CDR3 DNA reads TGTGCCAGCAGTCTCGGGAGAGGGTATGAGCAGTTCTTC. Translated, it gives CASSLGRGYEQFF.